The 14 T cell receptor beta chains in this list originate from one sample, sequenced in a study of cytomegalovirus exposure and HLA in healthy donors. Amplification used 60 Vbeta primers and 13 Jbeta primers. Profiling relied on immunoSEQ multiplex PCR, and the TCRdb table lists in-frame clones only, not all of them. The table records around 130,000 clones, around 65% of them present only once. Sequenced sample: PBMCs. Receptors were obtained from a woman aged 60-70 years in good health and CMV-seronegative.

CDR3 bases: TGTGCCAGCGGGCCACCGACAGGGGGCTACACTGAAGCTTTCTTT. Its translation: CASGPPTGGYTEAFF. The rearrangement uses TRBV28 and TRBJ1-1; 10 bases align to TRBD1. The germline V gene encodes CDR1 MDHEN and CDR2 SYDVKM. This CDR3 region has 15 residues. V gave up 8 bases and J gave up 3 bases; unmatched junction bases: 9.

The J gene is TRBJ2-3, the V gene TRBV27; perhaps TRBD1 as D (6 bases). The CDR3 loop spans 14 amino acids. Deletions cut 6 bases from V and 1 base from J, with 11 bases between. Germline loops: CDR1 MNHEY, CDR2 SMNVEV (reference sequence). The CDR3 reads CASSRGHRTDTQYF. CDR3 bases: TGTGCCAGCAGCCGGGGACACCGCACAGATACGCAGTATTTT.

The CDR3 sequence: CASSESPSTQGTQYF. The CDR3 DNA sequence: TGTGCCAGCAGTGAATCCCCATCAACCCAGGGGACCCAGTACTTC. The rearrangement uses TRBV28 and TRBJ2-5, with D maybe TRBD1 (5 bases). Trimming cost V 5 bases and J 7 bases, with 20 bases left between them. This CDR3 has 15 amino acids. CDR1 is MDHEN, CDR2 SYDVKM, per germline.

This clone came up a few times. The chain recombines TRBV6-6 with TRBJ2-5; D is perhaps TRBD1 (5 bases). The germline V and J ends were trimmed by 8 bases and 2 bases, with 18 bases remaining between them. CDR1 is MNHNY and CDR2 is SVGAGI in the germline V gene (reference sequence). There are 15 residues in the CDR3. Here the CDR3 reads CASSLDSQGQETQYF. The CDR3 nucleotides read TGTGCCAGCTCCCTCGACAGCCAAGGTCAAGAGACCCAGTACTTC.

This clone was counted once. V is TRBV6-5 and J is TRBJ1-5; D is possibly TRBD1 (6 bases). The V gene's germline CDR1 is MNHEY and CDR2 SVGAGI. The CDR3 is 13 residues long. V lost 6 bases and J 4 bases, leaving 10 bases between the germline ends. The CDR3 protein is CASSPQGNQPQHF. The CDR3 nucleotides are TGTGCCAGCAGCCCCCAGGGGAATCAGCCCCAGCATTTT.

There are a few counts of this clone. V usage is TRBV5-4 and J usage is TRBJ2-3; 8 positions agree with TRBD2. Per the germline V gene, CDR1 is SGHNT and CDR2 is YYREEE (reference sequence). V lost 4 bases, J lost 3 bases, and 4 bases stayed unmatched. This CDR3 spans 14 amino acids. In DNA form, the CDR3 reads TGTGCCAGCAGCGCGGGGGGCCTAACAGATACGCAGTATTTT. It yields the protein CASSAGGLTDTQYF.

V gene TRBV4-1 combines with J gene TRBJ2-1; D perhaps matches TRBD2 (6 bases). This CDR3 contains 16 residues. Germline lookup yields CDR1 MGHRA and CDR2 YSYEKL. Trimming took 3 bases from V and 1 from J, leaving 13 bases between them. CDR3 DNA: TGCGCCAGCAGCCACCTGGGGCGGGGTTCCTACAATGAGCAGTTCTTC. Translation: CASSHLGRGSYNEQFF.

The chain links TRBV5-1 to TRBJ2-5; 8 bases map to TRBD2. This CDR3 has 16 amino acids. Trimming took 2 bases from V and 10 from J; bases not matched to a gene: 16. Germline assignment: CDR1 SGHRS and CDR2 YFSETQ. The CDR3: CASSFRRPGLDPNQYF. Written as DNA, the CDR3 is TGCGCCAGCAGCTTTAGGCGACCGGGACTAGACCCCAACCAGTACTTC.

V usage is TRBV5-1 and J usage is TRBJ1-1; 8 bases match TRBD1. The trim removed 3 bases at V and 0 bases at J, leaving 7 bases unmatched. Germline-derived CDR1 and CDR2 are SGHRS and YFSETQ. The length of the CDR3 is 16 residues. The chain's CDR3 is CASSSGQGTMNTEAFF. CDR3 DNA: TGCGCCAGCAGCTCCGGACAGGGTACAATGAACACTGAAGCTTTCTTT. The variable domain in full, completed from reference TRBV5-1 and TRBJ1-1, reads KAGVTQTPRYLIKTRGQQVTLSCSPISGHRSVSWYQQTPGQGLQFLFEYFSETQRNKGNFPGRFSGRQFSNSRSEMNVSTLELGDSALYLCASSSGQGTMNTEAFFGQGTRLTVV.

CDR3 sequence: CAIRAAGGASGELFF. CDR3 bases: TGTGCCATCAGGGCAGCGGGAGGGGCGTCCGGGGAGCTGTTTTTT. J is TRBJ2-2 and V is TRBV10-3; TRBD2 aligns across 10 bases. With V trimmed by 6 bases and J by 6 bases, 7 bases remained unmatched. Germline V CDR1 and CDR2: ENHRY, SYGVKD. The CDR3 length is 15 residues.

The J gene is TRBJ2-3, the V gene TRBV7-3; 9 bases map to TRBD2. V lost 3 bases, J lost 2 bases, and 3 bases stayed unmatched. Germline V lookup: CDR1 SGHTA, CDR2 FQGTGA. This CDR3 region has 15 residues. CDR3 amino acids: CASSLSGGPTDTQYF. DNA for the CDR3: TGTGCCAGCAGCTTGAGCGGGGGGCCCACAGATACGCAGTATTTT.

The rearrangement joins TRBV7-8 to TRBJ2-5, with 8 nucleotides matching TRBD2. CDR3 length: 16 amino acids. Per the germline V gene, CDR1 is SGHVS and CDR2 is FQNEAQ. Germline trimming cut 5 bases from V and 3 bases from J; bases unmatched to any gene: 11. In nucleotides, the CDR3 is TGTGCCAGCAGCCTAGGCCGACTAGCGAACAAAGAGACCCAGTACTTC. Amino acids: CASSLGRLANKETQYF.

The chain links TRBV6-5 to TRBJ1-4; no reliable D call. V was shortened by 7 bases and J by 3 bases, with 12 bases between the two germline ends. Germline CDR1 MNHEY, CDR2 SVGAGI. CDR3 length: 14 amino acids. CDR3: CASNSGSANEKLFF. CDR3 in DNA: TGTGCCAGCAATTCCGGGTCCGCTAATGAAAAACTGTTTTTT.

This clone showed up just a few times. The chain recombines TRBV28 with TRBJ2-1; a weak D match, TRBD2 (5 bases). CDR3 length: 14 residues. Trimming removed 6 bases at V and 2 bases at J, with 11 bases between. Germline assignment: CDR1 MDHEN and CDR2 SYDVKM. CDR3 nucleotides: TGTGCCAGCAGGCATCGAGCGGCCTACAATGAGCAGTTCTTC. It yields the protein CASRHRAAYNEQFF.